This TCR beta chain was found in a study of type 1 and type 2 diabetes patients (dated by TCRdb to between 2015 and 2016). Study-wide context: Under 10 type 1 diabetes patients, a few type 2 diabetes patients and about six nondiabetic controls were recruited in China to form the cohort. Comparing approximately 21-cycle and roughly 23-cycle amplification showed similar V gene usage, suggesting similar primer efficiencies and random PCR bias. The whole study generated about 18 million paired-end reads. In the study, high-throughput sequencing was used to profile TCRbeta repertoires so that type 1 diabetes, type 2 diabetes and nondiabetic individuals could be compared. Paired-end sequencing of TCRbeta libraries was performed on Illumina HiSeq 2000 or MiSeq instruments. Across the study, CD4+ and CD8+ T cells were positively selected from PBMCs by means of CD4 or CD8 MicroBeads on MACS columns. Type 2 diabetes patients were used as a disease comparison group for the type 1 diabetes patients. What the research found in general, with its limitations: Type 2 diabetes patients had few highly-expanded CD4+ clones, median one, accounting for a median 3.9% of reads. Type 2 diabetes and control samples had highly correlated V and J gene usage patterns, with an average between-sample correlation of roughly 0.97. Only a limited number of T2D and control samples were sequenced, so some T1D-only HECs might also appear in more T2D or control samples. Type 2 diabetes repertoires showed high diversity, significantly greater than type 1 diabetes repertoires in both CD4+ and CD8+ T cells. The study groups were not matched for age and gender, which could bias interpretation.

Via the germline V gene, CDR1 is MNHEY and CDR2 SVGAGI. Compared with germline, V lacks 10 bases and J lacks 7 bases; bases without a gene match: 12. Inclusive of the bounding cysteine and phenylalanine, the CDR3 is 13 residues long. Only CDR3 DNA is held: 39 bases, read in frame from base 1. About this clonotype: It has no known antigen specificity. Base qualities are not at hand, and no much larger clone is one base apart.

Every diabetic patient fulfilled standard classification criteria for type 1 or type 2 diabetes, and glucose and C-peptide were evaluated using WHO-recommended methods. Donors with other autoimmune diseases or infections within the previous four weeks were excluded from participation. An approximately 10-milliliter sample of peripheral blood was drawn from every participant. PBMCs were isolated with LymphoPrep density separation. The sequencer was an Illumina MiSeq. TCRbeta CDR3 amplification used genomic DNA from the sorted T cell subsets as template. The TCRbeta CDR3 region was amplified by multiplex PCR with 30 forward and 13 reverse primers. PCR products were purified with AMPure XP beads, then indices and adaptors were added in a second roughly 24-cycle PCR. Before sequencing, the libraries were purified from gel with the QIAquick Gel Extraction Kit. In the source study's methods: FLASH was used to merge the paired-end reads, and IgBLAST was used to align the reads to IMGT V, D and J germline references. Reads with below 70% alignment identity to germline references were discarded, and 10 million to 14 million reads were retained study-wide. CDR3 boundaries, reading frame and productivity were assigned according to IMGT definitions. Clones at or above 1% of reads were defined as highly-expanded clones, and diversity was measured by normalized Shannon entropy. Unpaired two-tailed t-tests were used to test group differences in Shannon entropy. TCRdb reran the public reads through fastp at Q25 and MiXCR, keeping productive beta chains. Each entry merges the rows of one CDR3 protein and shows their most common DNA and genes. The V and J calls were determined by TCRdb, not by the authors. A total of more than 250,000 distinct CDR3 sequences appear in this sample, roughly 48% of them only once. Roughly an eighth of the sample comes from the top ten.

Recombination linked TRBV6-5 to TRBJ2-7; TRBD1 matches 8 bases in the middle. This TCR was recovered from a man aged 18-30 years with type 2 diabetes. The sequenced sample consisted of peripheral blood mononuclear cells (PBMCs). The DNA reads TGTGCCACCTTACACCGACAGGGGAGGGAGCAGTACTTC. This encodes CATLHRQGREQYF.